One sample yielded the 20 T cell receptor beta chains listed below, sequenced in a study of T cell responses to AZD1222 COVID-19 vaccine (dated by TCRdb to the early 2020s). According to the study, the label for this sample's time point signals: baseline before first vaccination. The library was made by the immunoSEQ multiplex PCR assay. TCRdb retrieved this table from immuneACCESS and kept in-frame rearrangements only. Not all clones are present; in checked studies, unresolved V genes account for under half, and no reason is known for the remainder. In this sample the table shows about 130,000 clones, 89% of which occur a single time. Together, the top ten hold 1.5% to 1.9% of the sample. Source: peripheral blood, taken on day 0 of AZD1222 vaccination. The source is an adult in good health.

This clone was seen a single time. The chain is built from TRBV9 and TRBJ2-1; maybe TRBD2 (5 bases). Trimming shortened V by 0 bases and J by 2 bases, and 9 bases separated the two germline ends. The V gene's germline CDR1 is SGDLS and CDR2 YYNGEE. The CDR3 spans 15 residues. The CDR3 region has the DNA TGTGCCAGCAGCGTAGGAGGGAGTACCTACAATGAGCAGTTCTTC. This gives the protein CASSVGGSTYNEQFF.

The chain couples TRBV5-1 to TRBJ2-1, with D possibly called TRBD1 or TRBD2 (5 bases each). V shed 1 base and J shed 5 bases, with 16 bases lying between them. The germline gives CDR1 SGHRS, CDR2 YFSETQ. This CDR3 region has 16 residues. The CDR3 sequence is CASSLWGNVGDNEQFF. The CDR3 bases are TGCGCCAGCAGCTTGTGGGGGAACGTAGGTGACAATGAGCAGTTCTTC.

The chain combines TRBV19 with TRBJ2-7; tentative D call: TRBD2 (6 bases). The V and J ends lost 3 bases and 2 bases respectively, with 11 bases between them. The CDR3 consists of 14 residues. Germline V CDR1 and CDR2: LNHDA, SQIVND (reference sequence). CDR3 in DNA: TGTGCCAGTAGTATGGGACTTACAACCTACGAGCAGTACTTC. Residues: CASSMGLTTYEQYF.

This chain uses TRBV5-1 with TRBJ1-1; D gene ambiguous. Between the trimmed V and J ends, which lost 3 bases and 1 base, there was a span of 7 bases. The CDR3 extends over 13 amino acids. CDR1 and CDR2 from the germline V gene are SGHRS and YFSETQ. CDR3 in amino acids: CASSSPGNTEAFF. In DNA, the CDR3 is TGCGCCAGCAGCTCGCCGGGGAACACTGAAGCTTTCTTT.

This chain joins TRBV4-2 and TRBJ1-3, with a weak D call TRBD1 (5 bases). There are 18 residues in the CDR3. The V gene lost 2 bases and the J gene lost 3 bases, with 20 bases spanning the gap. Germline V lookup: CDR1 LGHNA, CDR2 YNFKEQ. CDR3 sequence: CASSQLASGRGRGNTIYF. The CDR3 nucleotides read TGTGCCAGCAGCCAACTGGCCAGTGGCCGGGGCCGTGGAAACACCATATATTTT.

This sequence joins TRBV7-3 and TRBJ2-1; D remains unclear. The V end lost 5 bases, the J end lost 7 bases, and 18 bases lay between the germline ends. CDR3 length equals 15 residues. Germline values: CDR1 SGHTA, CDR2 FQGTGA. The CDR3 nucleotides are TGTGCCAGCAGCCCGACTTATAGTTCAAGGAATGAGCAGTTCTTC. Translation gives CASSPTYSSRNEQFF. The variable domain in full, completed from reference TRBV7-3 and TRBJ2-1, reads GAGVSQTPSNKVTEKGKYVELRCDPISGHTALYWYRQSLGQGPEFLIYFQGTGAADDSGLPNDRFFAVRPEGSVSTLKIQRTERGDSAVYLCASSPTYSSRNEQFFGPGTRLTVL.

The rearrangement joins TRBV4-3 to TRBJ2-3; TRBD2 matches at 12 bases. Germline CDR1 and CDR2: LGHNA and YSLEER. The trim removed 4 bases at V and 4 bases at J, leaving 9 bases unmatched. The CDR3 contains 17 residues. CDR3 DNA sequence: TGCGCCAGCAGCCCGGGGGCACTAGCGGGAGGCCCAGATACGCAGTATTTT. As protein: CASSPGALAGGPDTQYF.

This chain joins TRBV5-1 and TRBJ2-1; 7 bases fit TRBD1. After removal of 2 bases from V and 7 bases from J, the junction contained 3 bases not matched to a gene. Germline CDR1 reads SGHRS; CDR2 reads YFSETQ. The CDR3 sequence is 13 residues long. DNA of the CDR3: TGCGCCAGCAGCTTAGGGACAGAAAATGAGCAGTTCTTC. It is translated as CASSLGTENEQFF.

The chain combines TRBV2 with TRBJ1-4, with D unresolved. V was trimmed by 5 bases and J by 4 bases, leaving 17 bases between them. Germline V gives CDR1 SNHLY, CDR2 FYNNEI. This CDR3 region has 16 residues. The CDR3 DNA reads TGTGCCAGCAGTTTAGTTAGTGGACCGCGTAATGAAAAACTGTTTTTT. The encoded protein is CASSLVSGPRNEKLFF.

The chain employs TRBV4-1 and TRBJ2-7; maybe TRBD2 (5 bases). CDR1 and CDR2 (germline): MGHRA, YSYEKL. The CDR3 is 15 residues long. Trimming shortened V by 0 bases and J by 2 bases, and 11 bases separated the two germline ends. CDR3 sequence (DNA): TGCGCCAGCAGCCAAGATACGGGGTCAGCCTACGAGCAGTACTTC. It encodes CASSQDTGSAYEQYF.

This clone was recorded a few times. The J gene is TRBJ1-2, the V gene TRBV24-1, with a tentative D call TRBD1 (6 bases). Germline CDR1 reads KGHDR; CDR2 reads SFDVKD. V gave up 3 bases and J gave up 8 bases, with 9 bases separating them. The CDR3 runs 12 residues. As DNA, the CDR3 is TGTGCCACCAGTGATGCAGGGGACGGCTACACCTTC. This encodes CATSDAGDGYTF.

The chain is built from TRBV28 and TRBJ2-7; D may be TRBD1 (6 bases). Germline values: CDR1 MDHEN, CDR2 SYDVKM. Trimming removed 2 bases from V and 0 bases from J, with 8 bases in between. The CDR3 has 14 residues. CDR3 loop: CASSLARGSYEQYF. The DNA of the CDR3 is TGTGCCAGCAGTTTAGCCAGGGGCTCCTACGAGCAGTACTTC. Based on the CDR3 plus reference TRBV28 and TRBJ2-7, the full variable domain is DVKVTQSSRYLVKRTGEKVFLECVQDMDHENMFWYRQDPGLGLRLIYFSYDVKMKEKGDIPEGYSVSREKKERFSLILESASTNQTSMYLCASSLARGSYEQYFGPGTRLTVT.

The rearrangement joins TRBV27 to TRBJ2-7; weak D call: TRBD1 (8 bases). CDR1 MNHEY and CDR2 SMNVEV come from the germline V gene (reference sequence). The CDR3 covers 14 residues. Trimming left V 6 bases short and J 4 bases short, with 16 bases between. CDR3 residues: CASRRGQGAYEQYF. CDR3 in DNA: TGTGCCAGCAGGCGGGGGCAGGGGGCTTACGAGCAGTACTTC.

The V and J genes are TRBV28 and TRBJ2-1, with D unclear. CDR3 length: 14 amino acids. Germline CDR1 and CDR2: MDHEN and SYDVKM. With 5 bases removed from V and 0 bases from J, the gap between germline ends came to 8 bases. CDR3 coding DNA: TGTGCCAGCAGTGAGGCCAGCTCCTACAATGAGCAGTTCTTC. Translated, it gives CASSEASSYNEQFF.

This chain uses TRBV19 with TRBJ2-7; D ambiguous. CDR3 length: 10 residues. Between the trimmed V and J ends, which lost 8 bases and 3 bases, there was a span of 5 bases. Germline assignment: CDR1 LNHDA and CDR2 SQIVND (reference sequence). CDR3 sequence: CASGDYEQYF. In DNA, the CDR3 is TGTGCCAGTGGAGACTACGAGCAGTACTTC.

The gene calls are TRBV19 and TRBJ2-7, with 9 positions matching TRBD1. Germline lookup yields CDR1 LNHDA and CDR2 SQIVND (reference sequence). V was clipped by 6 bases and J by 6 bases; unmatched bases: 9. This CDR3 has 14 residues. The CDR3 here is CASRWGTGSTEQYF. CDR3 nucleotides: TGTGCCAGTAGATGGGGGACAGGGTCGACCGAGCAGTACTTC.

This clone was seen only a few times. The chain is built from TRBV6-4 and TRBJ2-2; 7 nucleotides line up with TRBD1. The CDR3 covers 14 residues. In germline, CDR1 is MRHNA, CDR2 SNTAGT. The trim removed 6 bases at V and 5 bases at J, leaving 6 bases unmatched. The CDR3, as DNA: TGTGCCAGCAGCCAAGGGGGCGCGACCGGGGAGCTGTTTTTT. It translates to CASSQGGATGELFF.

V usage is TRBV27 and J usage is TRBJ2-1; D is possibly TRBD1 (6 bases). The CDR3 is made up of 16 amino acids. CDR1 and CDR2 from the germline V gene are MNHEY and SMNVEV (reference sequence). With 4 bases removed from V and 4 bases from J, the gap between germline ends came to 17 bases. The CDR3 nucleotides are TGTGCCAGCAGTTCCAACTCCGGGACACAGTACAATGAGCAGTTCTTC. This sequence encodes CASSSNSGTQYNEQFF.

J is TRBJ1-1 and V is TRBV18; possibly TRBD1 for D (6 bases). Germline V CDR1 and CDR2: KGHSH, LQKENI. V gave up 8 bases and J gave up 1 base, with 11 bases separating them. The CDR3 spans 13 residues. CDR3 DNA sequence: TGTGCCAGCACGGGACACTCGAACACTGAAGCTTTCTTT. Protein: CASTGHSNTEAFF.

This sequence joins TRBV10-1 and TRBJ2-1; D gene unclear. Trimming left V 3 bases short and J 4 bases short, with 4 bases between. This CDR3 comprises 12 residues. The V gene's germline CDR1 is WNHNN and CDR2 SYGVQD (reference sequence). This chain's CDR3 is CASSDLYNEQFF. DNA for the CDR3: TGCGCCAGCAGTGACTTGTACAATGAGCAGTTCTTC.